Listed here are 23 T cell receptor beta chains from one sample, sequenced in a study of shared clonotypes between healthy human individuals. This table comes from immunoSEQ multiplex PCR, and its TCRdb copy is limited to in-frame clones, with some not included. Of approximately 2.4 million clones in the sample, approximately 96% were seen once. What was sequenced was naive CD4+ T cells sorted from blood. Stated subset: CD45RA+ positively selected. The source of these receptors is a man in his late teens or twenties in good health.

This clone was observed once. This rearrangement joins TRBV30 to TRBJ1-2; D call uncertain. This CDR3 region has 11 residues. CDR1 and CDR2 from the germline V gene are GTSNPN and SVGIG (reference sequence). The chain's CDR3 is CATRMNYGYTF. The CDR3 DNA reads as TGTGCTACTCGGATGAACTATGGCTACACCTTC.

The rearrangement uses TRBV5-4 and TRBJ1-4; D is perhaps TRBD1 (5 bases). CDR1 and CDR2 (germline): SGHNT, YYREEE (reference sequence). The V end lost 3 bases, the J end lost 6 bases, and 15 bases lay between the germline ends. The CDR3 length is 15 residues. CDR3 amino acids: CASSSIDRGDEKLFF. The CDR3 region has the DNA TGTGCCAGCAGCTCCATAGACAGAGGGGATGAAAAACTGTTTTTT.

The chain is built from TRBV6-6 and TRBJ2-2; 7 bases line up with TRBD2. The V and J ends lost 7 bases and 4 bases, in that order; junction bases with no gene match: 3. This CDR3 contains 13 residues. Per germline, CDR1 MNHNY and CDR2 SVGAGI (reference sequence). In DNA form, the CDR3 reads TGTGCCAGCAACGGGGGGTTCACCGGGGAGCTGTTTTTT. Its translation: CASNGGFTGELFF.

This sequence joins TRBV30 and TRBJ1-3, with D possibly being TRBD1 (6 bases). V lost 2 bases to trimming and J lost 3 bases, with 17 bases between them. Germline V gene lookup returns CDR1 GTSNPN and CDR2 SVGIG (reference sequence). CDR3 length: 16 amino acids. The CDR3 is CAWSRAGANLGNTIYF. CDR3 nucleotides: TGTGCCTGGAGTAGGGCAGGGGCCAATCTTGGAAACACCATATATTTT.

The rearrangement uses TRBV5-4 and TRBJ2-2; TRBD2 agrees at 11 bases. The ends lost 4 bases at V and 3 bases at J; junction bases unmatched: 5. The germline gives CDR1 SGHNT, CDR2 YYREEE (reference sequence). The CDR3 sequence is 16 residues long. CDR3 nucleotides: TGTGCCAGCAGCACCGGGACTAGCGGATACACCGGGGAGCTGTTTTTT. Translated: CASSTGTSGYTGELFF.

This clone was seen more than once but under ten times. This chain links TRBV18 with TRBJ1-6; D is unresolved. This CDR3 has 13 residues. Germline V gives CDR1 KGHSH, CDR2 LQKENI. The V end was cut by 2 bases, the J end by 7 bases, with 6 bases between. The CDR3 sequence: CASSPNENSPLHF. CDR3 in DNA: TGTGCCAGCTCACCAAACGAGAATTCACCCCTCCACTTT.

The V and J genes are TRBV25-1 and TRBJ2-7; TRBD1 agrees at 9 bases. CDR3 size: 15 residues. V was pared by 4 bases and J by 5 bases, with 9 bases of the junction left unmatched. In germline, CDR1 is MGHDK, CDR2 SYGVNS. The CDR3 protein is CASSARRTGEHEQYF. The DNA of the CDR3 is TGTGCCAGCAGTGCACGCAGGACAGGGGAACACGAGCAGTACTTC.

This clone was seen more than once but under ten times. The chain carries TRBV7-9 and TRBJ2-2; weak D call: TRBD1 (5 bases). The germline V and J ends were trimmed by 1 base and 5 bases, with 14 bases remaining between them. Germline V CDR1 and CDR2: SEHNR, FQNEAQ (reference sequence). The CDR3 extends over 16 amino acids. As DNA, the CDR3 is TGTGCCAGCAGCTTAGTTTGGGGCAGGGCGACCGGGGAGCTGTTTTTT. It yields the protein CASSLVWGRATGELFF. Complete variable domain (other parts from reference TRBV7-9 and TRBJ2-2): DTGVSQNPRHKITKRGQNVTFRCDPISEHNRLYWYRQTLGQGPEFLTYFQNEAQLEKSRLLSDRFSAERPKGSFSTLEIQRTEQGDSAMYLCASSLVWGRATGELFFGEGSRLTVL.

The gene calls are TRBV5-4 and TRBJ1-2; 10 nucleotides match TRBD1. The V gene's germline CDR1 is SGHNT and CDR2 YYREEE (reference sequence). The CDR3 runs to 15 residues. The V gene end was trimmed by 0 bases and the J gene end by 3 bases; junction bases not matched to a gene: 2. CDR3 sequence: CASSLGGTGDYGYTF. CDR3 nucleotide sequence: TGTGCCAGCAGCTTGGGGGGGACAGGGGACTATGGCTACACCTTC.

V and J are TRBV27 and TRBJ2-7, with D unclear. Trimming cost V 10 bases and J 5 bases, with 12 bases left between them. The CDR3 spans 11 residues. CDR1 and CDR2 from the germline V gene are MNHEY and SMNVEV (reference sequence). CDR3 DNA sequence: TGTGCCATTTACGACCCCGACGAGCAGTACTTC. Amino acids: CAIYDPDEQYF.

The chain carries TRBV27 and TRBJ2-1; tentative D call: TRBD2 (5 bases). CDR3 length: 13 amino acids. Germline V lookup: CDR1 MNHEY, CDR2 SMNVEV (reference sequence). The ends were cut back, 5 bases at V and 4 bases at J, with 9 bases in the middle. The CDR3 loop is CASSRTGYNEQFF. CDR3 nucleotides: TGTGCCAGCAGTCGGACTGGATACAATGAGCAGTTCTTC.

The chain carries TRBV7-9 and TRBJ1-1; no reliable D call. V was cut by 0 bases and J by 2 bases, with 22 bases left in between. Germline assignment: CDR1 SEHNR and CDR2 FQNEAQ (reference sequence). The CDR3 consists of 19 residues. The CDR3 here is CASSLAWNFVGTPNTEAFF. CDR3 DNA: TGTGCCAGCAGCTTAGCGTGGAACTTTGTAGGAACACCTAACACTGAAGCTTTCTTT.

The chain joins TRBV5-1 to TRBJ2-1, with D perhaps matching TRBD2 (6 bases). CDR3 length: 15 amino acids. The germline V and J ends were trimmed by 0 bases and 8 bases, with 15 bases remaining between them. CDR1 is SGHRS, CDR2 YFSETQ, per germline. CDR3 sequence reads: CASSLGGRGGDEQFF. The CDR3 DNA follows: TGCGCCAGCAGCTTGGGCGGTAGAGGAGGGGATGAGCAGTTCTTC.

V usage is TRBV7-2 and J usage is TRBJ2-1; 10 positions agree with TRBD2. Germline trimming cut 7 bases from V and 7 bases from J; bases unmatched to any gene: 19. Germline CDR1 is SGHTA and CDR2 is FQGNSA. The CDR3 is made up of 18 amino acids. CDR3 sequence (DNA): TGTGCCAGCAACTCGCGGGTTAGCGGGAGGCGAATTGGGAATGAGCAGTTCTTC. It codes for CASNSRVSGRRIGNEQFF.

The J gene is TRBJ1-2, the V gene TRBV6-5; 7 bases map to TRBD1. The CDR3 runs 13 residues. V lost 4 bases and J lost 2; bases outside the gene matches: 1. From germline, CDR1 is MNHEY and CDR2 SVGAGI. The CDR3 coding sequence is TGTGCCAGCAGTTCGGACAGGAACTATGGCTACACCTTC. Residues: CASSSDRNYGYTF.

The rearrangement uses TRBV6-1 and TRBJ1-6; 7 nucleotides align to TRBD1. Germline V CDR1 and CDR2: MNHNS, SASEGT. The V gene end was trimmed by 4 bases and the J gene end by 9 bases; junction bases not matched to a gene: 6. The CDR3 loop spans 14 amino acids. CDR3 nucleotides: TGTGCCAGCAGTGTGGGACAGACGGTTTCACCCCTCCACTTT. It codes for CASSVGQTVSPLHF.

The chain carries TRBV4-3 and TRBJ2-1; D is uncertain. The V gene's germline CDR1 is LGHNA and CDR2 YSLEER. V shed 0 bases and J shed 8 bases, with 11 bases lying between them. The CDR3 loop spans 14 amino acids. CDR3 in DNA: TGCGCCAGCAGCCAAGATCCTAGGGTCCATGAGCAGTTCTTC. The encoded protein is CASSQDPRVHEQFF.

The CDR3 region is CASSLRTRTGGVETQYF. The CDR3 region has the DNA TGTGCCAGCAGCTTACGAACCAGGACAGGGGGGGTAGAGACCCAGTACTTC. The chain combines TRBV7-9 with TRBJ2-5; 10 bases are shared with TRBD1. J was trimmed by 4 bases and V by 2 bases; bases with no gene match: 10. The CDR3 totals 17 residues. Germline V lookup: CDR1 SEHNR, CDR2 FQNEAQ (reference sequence). Combining the CDR3 with reference TRBV7-9 and TRBJ2-5 gives the whole variable domain DTGVSQNPRHKITKRGQNVTFRCDPISEHNRLYWYRQTLGQGPEFLTYFQNEAQLEKSRLLSDRFSAERPKGSFSTLEIQRTEQGDSAMYLCASSLRTRTGGVETQYFGPGTRLLVL.

The V gene is TRBV10-2, the J gene TRBJ2-2; 10 positions agree with TRBD2. The CDR3 has 15 residues. V lost 8 bases, J lost 3 bases, and 6 bases stayed unmatched. Looked up from germline, CDR1 is WSHSY and CDR2 is SAAADI. The CDR3 DNA reads TGCGCCAGCTTCCCAGGGACTAGCGACACCGGGGAGCTGTTTTTT. Translating gives CASFPGTSDTGELFF.

This chain connects TRBV25-1 to TRBJ2-7, with D perhaps being TRBD1 or TRBD2 (5 bases each). V lost 5 bases and J lost 3, with 14 bases in between. There are 14 residues in the CDR3. From germline, CDR1 is MGHDK and CDR2 SYGVNS. CDR3 DNA: TGTGCCAGCAGTCGAGGGGTAACCTACTACGAGCAGTACTTC. This sequence encodes CASSRGVTYYEQYF.

The CDR3 coding sequence is TGCAGCGTTGAAAGACAGGGGAATGAGCAGTTCTTC. Its translation is CSVERQGNEQFF. J is TRBJ2-1 and V is TRBV29-1, with TRBD1 matching over 8 bases. Germline CDR1 and CDR2: SQVTM and ANQGSEA. V trimming: 2 bases; J trimming: 7 bases; junction bases outside the gene matches: 1. The CDR3 is 12 amino acids.

V usage is TRBV28 and J usage is TRBJ1-3, with D possibly matching TRBD1 (6 bases). CDR3 length: 14 residues. CDR1 is MDHEN and CDR2 is SYDVKM in the germline V gene. V was trimmed by 8 bases and J by 2 bases, leaving 13 bases between them. CDR3 sequence: CASFPGQTGNTIYF. CDR3 DNA sequence: TGTGCCAGCTTCCCCGGACAGACTGGAAACACCATATATTTT.

The chain uses TRBV5-4 and TRBJ2-5; 10 nucleotides line up with TRBD2. There are 15 residues in the CDR3. The junction had 3 bases not matched to a gene; V was cut back by 0 bases and J by 4 bases. Germline loops: CDR1 SGHNT, CDR2 YYREEE (reference sequence). The chain's CDR3 is CASSLGLAGVETQYF. For the CDR3, the DNA is TGTGCCAGCAGCTTGGGCCTAGCGGGGGTAGAGACCCAGTACTTC.